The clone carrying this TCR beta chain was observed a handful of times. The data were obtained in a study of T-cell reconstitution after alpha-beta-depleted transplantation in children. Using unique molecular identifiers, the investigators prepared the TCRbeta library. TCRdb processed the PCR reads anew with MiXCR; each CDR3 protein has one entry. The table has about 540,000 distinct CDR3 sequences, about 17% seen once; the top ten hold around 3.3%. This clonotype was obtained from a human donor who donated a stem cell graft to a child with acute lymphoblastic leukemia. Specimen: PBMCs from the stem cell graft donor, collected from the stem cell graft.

The CDR3: CAGRLQGNPLYEQYF. The CDR3 region has the DNA TGTGCCGGTCGGCTACAGGGAAACCCCCTCTACGAGCAGTACTTC. The rearrangement uses TRBV2 and TRBJ2-7; the D gene is possibly TRBD1 (6 bases). The germline V gene has CDR1 SNHLY and CDR2 FYNNEI. Trimming cost V 11 bases and J 3 bases, with 23 bases left between them. There are 15 residues in the CDR3.